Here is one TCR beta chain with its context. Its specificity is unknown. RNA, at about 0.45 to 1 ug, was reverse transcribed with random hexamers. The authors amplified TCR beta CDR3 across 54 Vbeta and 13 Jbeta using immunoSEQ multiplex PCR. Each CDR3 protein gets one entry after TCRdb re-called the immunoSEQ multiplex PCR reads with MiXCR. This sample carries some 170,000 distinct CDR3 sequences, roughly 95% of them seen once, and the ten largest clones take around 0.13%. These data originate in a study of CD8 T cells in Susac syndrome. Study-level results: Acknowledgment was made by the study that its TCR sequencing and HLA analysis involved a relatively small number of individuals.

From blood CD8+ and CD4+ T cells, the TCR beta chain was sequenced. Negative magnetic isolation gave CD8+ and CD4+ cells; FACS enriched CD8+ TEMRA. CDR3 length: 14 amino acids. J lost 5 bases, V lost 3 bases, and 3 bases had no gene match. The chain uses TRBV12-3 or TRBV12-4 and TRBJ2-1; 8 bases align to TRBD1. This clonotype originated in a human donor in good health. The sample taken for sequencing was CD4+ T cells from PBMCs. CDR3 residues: CASSFTGGNNEQFF. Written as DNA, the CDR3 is TGTGCCAGCAGTTTTACAGGGGGTAACAATGAGCAGTTCTTC.